The sequence of this T cell receptor beta chain was determined in a study of blood T cell repertoires in COVID-19. In the study overall: Acute and convalescent COVID-19 specimens originated in the United States, Italy and Spain.

V lost 0 bases, J lost 3 bases, and 4 bases stayed unmatched. Looked up from germline, CDR1 is LNHDA and CDR2 is SQIVND (reference sequence). The CDR3 covers 16 residues. Participants, 18 to 89 years old, spanned around 26 US areas. TCRdb's copy holds only in-frame clones and misses some; the assay was immunoSEQ multiplex PCR. The sample contains about 170,000 clones, about 80% of which appear only once. The V and J genes are TRBV19 and TRBJ2-7; 11 nucleotides line up with TRBD2. The source is a woman in her sixties or seventies in a cohort exposed to, infected with or recovered from COVID-19 (not recorded which). The sample consisted of PBMCs or T cells enriched from blood (not recorded which). The CDR3 DNA reads TGTGCCAGTAGTATAGATCATACTAGCGGGAGCTACGAGCAGTACTTC. Encoded protein: CASSIDHTSGSYEQYF.